This T cell receptor beta chain was identified during a study of T cell clonality in common variable immunodeficiency. CDR3 length equals 14 residues. Germline CDR1 SGHTA, CDR2 FQGNSA. V gave up 3 bases and J gave up 5 bases; unmatched junction bases: 3. As for this clone: Its target is unknown. The read is 3 residues too short to cover the CDR3 end, so that end is filled in from the germline J gene.

CVID meant reduced serum IgG, IgA and/or IgM plus specific antibody deficiency. Blood came from CVID subjects not ill and not taking immunomodulatory or immunosuppressive medication. The data were produced by immunoSEQ multiplex PCR, yet TCRdb's version contains in-frame clones alone and is incomplete. In total, the table holds around 16,000 clones. Study-wide results and limits: Reportedly, TCR beta sequences from common variable immunodeficiency showed fewer deletions and N-nucleotide insertions.

This clonotype was sampled from a human donor with common variable immunodeficiency. This sequence joins TRBV7-2 and TRBJ1-1, with 10 positions matching TRBD1. The specimen sequenced was peripheral blood mononuclear cells. This CDR3 is CASSFDRGRTEAFF. CDR3 DNA, as far as it was read: TGTGCCAGCAGCTTCGACAGGGGGCGAACTGAA.